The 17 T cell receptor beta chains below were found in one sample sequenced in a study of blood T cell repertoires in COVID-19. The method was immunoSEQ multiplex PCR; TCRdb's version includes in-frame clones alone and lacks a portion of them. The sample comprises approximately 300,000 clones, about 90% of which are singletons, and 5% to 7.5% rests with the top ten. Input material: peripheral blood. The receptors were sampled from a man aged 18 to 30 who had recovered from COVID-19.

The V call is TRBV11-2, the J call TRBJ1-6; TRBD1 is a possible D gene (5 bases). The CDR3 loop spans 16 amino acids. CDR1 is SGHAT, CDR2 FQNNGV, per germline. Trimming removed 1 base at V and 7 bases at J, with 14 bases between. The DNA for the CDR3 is TGTGCCAGCAGCTTAGGCGTTACAGGTAGCAATTCACCCCTCCACTTT. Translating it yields CASSLGVTGSNSPLHF.

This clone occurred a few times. The CDR3 loop reads CASSETGGTYEQYF. CDR3 in DNA: TGTGCCAGCAGTGAGACAGGGGGGACCTACGAGCAGTACTTC. The chain uses TRBV6-1 and TRBJ2-7, with TRBD1 identical over 9 bases. Germline loops: CDR1 MNHNS, CDR2 SASEGT. V shed 3 bases and J 2 bases; nucleotides not matched to a gene: 2. The CDR3 is 14 residues long.

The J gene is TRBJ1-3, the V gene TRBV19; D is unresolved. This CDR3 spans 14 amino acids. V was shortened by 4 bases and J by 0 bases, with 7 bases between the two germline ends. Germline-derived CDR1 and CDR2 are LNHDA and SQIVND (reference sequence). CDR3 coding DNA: TGTGCCAGTAGTAGACTGATCTCTGGAAACACCATATATTTT. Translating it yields CASSRLISGNTIYF. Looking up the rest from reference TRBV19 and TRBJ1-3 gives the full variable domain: DGGITQSPKYLFRKEGQNVTLSCEQNLNHDAMYWYRQDPGQGLRLIYYSQIVNDFQKGDIAEGYSVSREKKESFPLTVTSAQKNPTAFYLCASSRLISGNTIYFGEGSWLTVV.

This CDR3 reads CASSFPDRNEQFF. The DNA for the CDR3 is TGTGCCAGCAGCTTCCCGGACAGGAATGAGCAGTTCTTC. This chain links TRBV13 with TRBJ2-1; 7 bases are shared with TRBD1. This CDR3 region has 13 residues. Germline lookup yields CDR1 PRHDT and CDR2 FYEKMQ (reference sequence). V was clipped by 3 bases and J by 7 bases; unmatched bases: 3.

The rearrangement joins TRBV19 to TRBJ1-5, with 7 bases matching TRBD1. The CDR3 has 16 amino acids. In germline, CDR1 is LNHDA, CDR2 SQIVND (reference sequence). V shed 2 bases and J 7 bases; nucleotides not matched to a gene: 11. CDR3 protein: CASSIRAGGGGQPQHF. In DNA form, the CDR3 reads TGTGCCAGTAGTATAAGGGCAGGAGGAGGGGGCCAGCCCCAGCATTTT.

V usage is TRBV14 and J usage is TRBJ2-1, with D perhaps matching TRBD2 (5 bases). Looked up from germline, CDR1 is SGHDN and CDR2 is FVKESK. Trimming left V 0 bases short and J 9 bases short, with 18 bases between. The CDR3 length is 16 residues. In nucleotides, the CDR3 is TGTGCCAGCAGCCAAGAATCAGCGGCGGCTGGAGGTGAGCAGTTCTTC. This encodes CASSQESAAAGGEQFF.

The CDR3 nucleotides are TGTGCCAGCAGCTTAAGTACAGGCCGTTCTTATGAAAAACTGTTTTTT. Amino acids: CASSLSTGRSYEKLFF. V usage is TRBV7-9 and J usage is TRBJ1-4, with D possibly matching TRBD1 (5 bases). The V end lost 2 bases, the J end lost 6 bases, and 16 bases lay between the germline ends. The length of the CDR3 is 16 residues. Per the germline V gene, CDR1 is SEHNR and CDR2 is FQNEAQ (reference sequence).

The CDR3 protein is CASSYGTGGFYGYTF. The CDR3 bases are TGTGCCAGCAGTTACGGGACAGGGGGCTTCTATGGCTACACCTTC. The chain employs TRBV6-5 and TRBJ1-2, with 12 nucleotides matching TRBD1. The junction had 2 bases not matched to a gene; V was cut back by 2 bases and J by 4 bases. CDR3 length: 15 residues. Germline V gene lookup returns CDR1 MNHEY and CDR2 SVGAGI.

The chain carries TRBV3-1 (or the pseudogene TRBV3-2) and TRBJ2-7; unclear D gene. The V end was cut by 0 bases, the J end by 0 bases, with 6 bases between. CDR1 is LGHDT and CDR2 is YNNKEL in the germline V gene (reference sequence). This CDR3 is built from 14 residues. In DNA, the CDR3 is TGTGCCAGCAGCCAAGAATGGAGCTCCTACGAGCAGTACTTC. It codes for CASSQEWSSYEQYF.

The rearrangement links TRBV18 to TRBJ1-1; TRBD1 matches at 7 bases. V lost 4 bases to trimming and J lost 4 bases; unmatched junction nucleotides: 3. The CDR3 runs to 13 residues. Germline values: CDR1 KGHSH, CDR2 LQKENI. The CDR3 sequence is CASSRGDSTEAFF. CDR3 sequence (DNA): TGTGCCAGCTCACGGGGGGACAGCACTGAAGCTTTCTTT.

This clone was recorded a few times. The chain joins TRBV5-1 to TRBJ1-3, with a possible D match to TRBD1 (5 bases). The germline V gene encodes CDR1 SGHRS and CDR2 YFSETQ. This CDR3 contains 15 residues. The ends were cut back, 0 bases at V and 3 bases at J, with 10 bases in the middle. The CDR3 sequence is CASSLVQGYGNTIYF. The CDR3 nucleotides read TGCGCCAGCAGCTTGGTCCAGGGCTATGGAAACACCATATATTTT.

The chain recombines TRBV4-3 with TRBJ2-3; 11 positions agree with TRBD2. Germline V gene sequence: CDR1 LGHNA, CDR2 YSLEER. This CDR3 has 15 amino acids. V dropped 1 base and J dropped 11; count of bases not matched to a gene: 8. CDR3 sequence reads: CASSQGSGGAWEQYF. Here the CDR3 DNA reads TGCGCCAGCAGCCAAGGTAGCGGGGGGGCCTGGGAGCAGTATTTT.

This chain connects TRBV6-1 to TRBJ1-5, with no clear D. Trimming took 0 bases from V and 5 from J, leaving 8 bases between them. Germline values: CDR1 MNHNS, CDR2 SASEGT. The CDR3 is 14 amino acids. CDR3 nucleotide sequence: TGTGCCAGCAGTGAAGCAGGTCGGGATCAGCCCCAGCATTTT. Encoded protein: CASSEAGRDQPQHF.

The CDR3 region has the DNA TGCAGTGCTAGTTACAGACAAGCAACTAATGAAAAACTGTTTTTT. Amino acids: CSASYRQATNEKLFF. V gene TRBV20-1 combines with J gene TRBJ1-4; D uncertain. The V end lost 3 bases, the J end lost 0 bases, and 11 bases lay between the germline ends. CDR1 DFQATT and CDR2 SNEGSKA come from the germline V gene (reference sequence). CDR3 size: 15 residues.

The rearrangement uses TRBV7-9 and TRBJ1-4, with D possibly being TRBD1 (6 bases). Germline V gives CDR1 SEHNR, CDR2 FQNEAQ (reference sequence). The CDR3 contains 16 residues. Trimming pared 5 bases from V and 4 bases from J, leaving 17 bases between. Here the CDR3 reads CASSPDRSSYNEKLFF. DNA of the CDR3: TGTGCCAGCAGCCCGGACAGATCTTCCTATAATGAAAAACTGTTTTTT.

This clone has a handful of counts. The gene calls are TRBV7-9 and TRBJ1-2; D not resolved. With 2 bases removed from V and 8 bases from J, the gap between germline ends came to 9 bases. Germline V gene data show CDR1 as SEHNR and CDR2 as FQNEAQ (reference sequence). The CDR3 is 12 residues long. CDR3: CASSLTPTGYTF. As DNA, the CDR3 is TGTGCCAGCAGCTTAACCCCCACAGGCTACACCTTC.

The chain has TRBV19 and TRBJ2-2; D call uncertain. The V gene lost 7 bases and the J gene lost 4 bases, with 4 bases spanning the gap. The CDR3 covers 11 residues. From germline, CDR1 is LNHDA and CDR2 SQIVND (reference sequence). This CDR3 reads CASKLTGELFF. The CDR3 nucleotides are TGTGCCAGTAAGCTCACCGGGGAGCTGTTTTTT.